This T cell receptor (beta chain) was sequenced for a study of blood T cells in healthy people across ages (dated by TCRdb to about 2015). At the level of the whole study: Template switching captured roughly one uniquely barcoded TCR beta cDNA molecule per two T cells in model experiments. Age-related changes in TCR beta repertoire diversity were measured in the study by deep sequencing normalized with unique cDNA molecular identifiers. Donors were grouped into four age groups: young (average 16 years), middle-aged (roughly 38), aged (about 59) and long-lived (around 80). Donors of different ages were randomly distributed across sequencing lanes to avoid experimental bias. Two additional independent replicas of 1 million unique cDNA reads from the same blood draw were analyzed for two donors (one aged 18 to 29 and one aged 80 or older).

Remarks on this clonotype: Its antigen is still unknown. Per-nucleotide qualities are absent, and no much larger clonotype sits a single base away.

Library preparation employed 5' RACE. Sequencing took place on an Illumina HiSeq 2500. A second roughly 7 to 11 cycle PCR used a sample-barcoded 5' primer and a J-beta primer mix. Each TCR beta cDNA molecule received a unique molecular identifier from a template-switch 5' adaptor carrying 12 random nucleotides. At least 3 million CDR3-containing paired-end reads were obtained from each sample. First-strand cDNA was synthesized from all RNA with the Mint cDNA synthesis kit, primed by a TRBC-specific oligonucleotide. Following uracil-DNA glycosylase treatment, a first 18-cycle PCR with universal primers M1SS and BC2_uni_R was performed on all cDNA. The authors' pipeline ran thus. Normalization of each sample was performed by random selection of 1 million high-quality reads, each carrying a distinct molecular identifier. Reads sharing molecular identifiers were discarded rather than binned into consensus sequences. CDR3 identification, clonotype clustering and error correction used MiTCR with a Q25 quality threshold and the strictest error-elimination algorithm. A nonparametric unseen species model using Euler transformation provided a lower-bound estimate of total TCR beta diversity. TCRdb ran its own pipeline on the public reads, namely fastp trimming at Q25 and MiXCR clone calling, and kept in-frame beta chains. One record per CDR3 amino acid sequence lists the most common genes and DNA. None of the V and J calls come from the authors' own analysis; TCRdb made them. Within this sample are roughly 800,000 distinct CDR3 sequences, with 55% to 75% of them counted one time only. The ten most abundant clones make up around 22% of the sample.

The 35 to 40 donors, aged about 6 to 95 years, were systemically healthy Caucasian individuals from Russia. Ten milliliters of peripheral blood were collected from each donor into EDTA-treated Vacutainer tubes. Ficoll-Paque density-gradient centrifugation was used to isolate PBMCs, with at least 6 million per sample. Trizol reagent was used to extract total RNA from the PBMCs, yielding at least 6 micrograms per sample. Naive CD45RAhigh/CD27high T cell percentages were measured by flow cytometry on a PBMC aliquot from every donor. From the cysteine up to the phenylalanine, the CDR3 has a length of 13 residues. Only the CDR3 portion is preserved as DNA: 39 bases, with reading frame beginning at the first base. Points the paper makes about the study in general: Since profiling was done on bulk unsorted PBMCs, naive and antigen-experienced compartments could not be conclusively compared. Estimates of total diversity based on one million sequenced T cells were regarded as lower bounds and as underestimates. A strong correlation was found between observed TCR beta diversity and the percentage of naive T cells measured by flow cytometry. Compared with the aged group, the long-lived group had more naive CD4+ T cells, fewer expanded clones and increased TCR diversity, suggesting age selection. The CMV infection status of donors was not known, potentially confounding age-related changes in expanded clonotypes. Observed TCR beta diversity per million T cells fell roughly linearly with age, and a significant reduction was already apparent by age roughly 40.

The sequence was obtained from a man aged 25-40 years in good health. The sample comprised blood. The chain employs TRBV12-3 or TRBV12-4 and TRBJ2-1, with the identity of the D gene unclear. The J call may be incorrect, as the DNA end agrees better with TRBJ2-7. The DNA sequence is as follows: TGTGCCAGCAGTTCGTCATCATACAATGAGCAGTACTTC. Its amino acids are CASSSSSYNEQYF.